Following are 30 T cell receptor beta chains from one sample sequenced in a study of blood T cell repertoires in COVID-19. TCRdb's copy holds only in-frame clones and misses some; the assay was immunoSEQ multiplex PCR. The data hold approximately 150,000 clones, with over 70% observed a single time. Sequences were obtained from peripheral blood. These TCRs come from a man older than 75 with acute or convalescent COVID-19.

The rearrangement uses TRBV19 and TRBJ1-5, with 9 bases matching TRBD1. With 6 bases clipped from V and 5 bases from J, the junction kept 14 bases outside the gene matches. There are 17 residues in the CDR3. Germline assignment: CDR1 LNHDA and CDR2 SQIVND (reference sequence). The CDR3 DNA sequence: TGTGCCAGTAGCCGGACAGGGGCGCGAACTGCCTATCAGCCCCAGCATTTT. The encoded protein is CASSRTGARTAYQPQHF.

The chain links TRBV9 to TRBJ2-3; the D gene is possibly TRBD2 (5 bases). The CDR3 length is 15 residues. The germline CDR1 and CDR2 sequences are SGDLS and YYNGEE. Trimming removed 4 bases from V and 2 bases from J, with 14 bases in between. This CDR3 reads CASSTGPSPTDTQYF. The CDR3 DNA follows: TGTGCCAGCAGCACCGGACCTAGCCCCACAGATACGCAGTATTTT.

V usage is TRBV9 and J usage is TRBJ2-7; 7 bases line up with TRBD1. The CDR3 loop spans 14 amino acids. V dropped 2 bases and J dropped 4; count of bases not matched to a gene: 6. Germline V gene sequence: CDR1 SGDLS, CDR2 YYNGEE. CDR3 nucleotides: TGTGCCAGCAGCGTCGCAGACAGGGCGTACGAGCAGTACTTC. Its protein product is CASSVADRAYEQYF.

The chain has TRBV6-6 and TRBJ2-1, with 7 bases matching TRBD1. J lost 6 bases, V lost 2 bases, and 1 base had no gene match. Germline V gene data show CDR1 as MNHNY and CDR2 as SVGAGI (reference sequence). The CDR3 contains 13 residues. This CDR3 reads CASSYTGVNEQFF. In DNA form, the CDR3 reads TGTGCCAGCAGTTACACAGGGGTCAATGAGCAGTTCTTC.

This rearrangement joins TRBV28 to TRBJ2-3; 10 nucleotides agree with TRBD2. The germline CDR1 and CDR2 sequences are MDHEN and SYDVKM. The length of the CDR3 is 15 residues. J lost 2 bases, V lost 5 bases, and 4 bases had no gene match. This CDR3 reads CASSAAGGNTDTQYF. The CDR3 DNA follows: TGTGCCAGCAGTGCAGCGGGGGGGAACACAGATACGCAGTATTTT. Together with reference TRBV28 and TRBJ2-3, the CDR3 gives the full variable domain: DVKVTQSSRYLVKRTGEKVFLECVQDMDHENMFWYRQDPGLGLRLIYFSYDVKMKEKGDIPEGYSVSREKKERFSLILESASTNQTSMYLCASSAAGGNTDTQYFGPGTRLTVL.

This chain links TRBV3-1 (or the pseudogene TRBV3-2) with TRBJ1-6, with D perhaps TRBD1 (5 bases). V was cut by 0 bases and J by 7 bases, with 16 bases left in between. Germline loops: CDR1 LGHDT, CDR2 YNNKEL (reference sequence). This CDR3 is 17 amino acids long. CDR3 region: CASSQEWAGSTNSPLHF. CDR3 nucleotides: TGTGCCAGCAGCCAAGAATGGGCAGGGTCCACGAATTCACCCCTCCACTTT.

CDR3 sequence: CSVALEAGNTEAFF. The CDR3, as DNA: TGCAGCGTTGCCCTTGAGGCGGGGAACACTGAAGCTTTCTTT. This chain connects TRBV29-1 to TRBJ1-1, with no clear D. The CDR3 is 14 residues long. The V end lost 4 bases, the J end lost 1 base, and 13 bases lay between the germline ends. Germline CDR1 is SQVTM and CDR2 is ANQGSEA.

This chain links TRBV7-2 with TRBJ2-4; possible D gene TRBD2, 7 bases. Trimming cost V 2 bases and J 1 base, with 15 bases left between them. CDR1 and CDR2 from the germline V gene are SGHTA and FQGNSA. This CDR3 spans 17 amino acids. The CDR3: CASSLSGGGSAKNIQYF. The CDR3 DNA reads as TGTGCCAGCAGCTTAAGTGGGGGGGGCTCGGCCAAAAACATTCAGTACTTC.

The gene calls are TRBV5-4 and TRBJ2-1; 12 bases fit TRBD1. The V gene's germline CDR1 is SGHNT and CDR2 YYREEE (reference sequence). The V and J ends lost 5 bases and 8 bases, in that order; junction bases with no gene match: 5. The length of the CDR3 is 14 residues. CDR3 loop: CASRSGQGADEQFF. The CDR3 DNA follows: TGTGCCAGCAGATCGGGACAGGGGGCCGATGAGCAGTTCTTC.

This clone has more than one count but fewer than ten. This rearrangement joins TRBV2 to TRBJ2-2; the match to TRBD2 covers 12 bases. Trimming at V came to 5 bases and at J to 4 bases, leaving 2 bases not matched to a gene. This CDR3 is 15 amino acids long. Germline V gene lookup returns CDR1 SNHLY and CDR2 FYNNEI. The CDR3, as DNA: TGTGCCAGCAGTCCACTAGCGGGGGGCACCGGGGAGCTGTTTTTT. It codes for CASSPLAGGTGELFF.

V and J are TRBV7-2 and TRBJ2-1; D not resolved. Per germline, CDR1 SGHTA and CDR2 FQGNSA. The V end lost 1 base, the J end lost 4 bases, and 11 bases lay between the germline ends. This CDR3 contains 15 residues. The CDR3 DNA is TGTGCCAGCAGCTTAGGTCCGTCCGGGTACAATGAGCAGTTCTTC. It translates to CASSLGPSGYNEQFF.

The rearrangement uses TRBV5-1 and TRBJ2-7; 8 positions agree with TRBD1. Trimming took 0 bases from V and 4 from J; bases not matched to a gene: 6. Germline V CDR1 and CDR2: SGHRS, YFSETQ. The CDR3 consists of 15 residues. Here the CDR3 reads CASSLATGDVYEQYF. As DNA, the CDR3 is TGCGCCAGCAGCTTGGCGACAGGGGATGTGTACGAGCAGTACTTC.

J is TRBJ2-2 and V is TRBV4-1, with 10 bases identical to TRBD1. Germline V gene data show CDR1 as MGHRA and CDR2 as YSYEKL. The CDR3 is made up of 17 amino acids. J was trimmed by 2 bases and V by 2 bases; bases with no gene match: 5. CDR3 region: CASSQYSTGGNTGELFF. The CDR3 nucleotides are TGCGCCAGCAGCCAATATTCGACAGGGGGCAACACCGGGGAGCTGTTTTTT.

The chain employs TRBV3-1 (or the pseudogene TRBV3-2) and TRBJ1-5, with D unclear. Germline V CDR1 and CDR2: LGHDT, YNNKEL (reference sequence). The CDR3 runs to 13 residues. V was cut by 5 bases and J by 4 bases, with 9 bases left in between. In nucleotides, the CDR3 is TGTGCCAGCAGCTTTGCCAGTAATCAGCCCCAGCATTTT. As protein: CASSFASNQPQHF.

The DNA for the CDR3 is TGTGCCTGGCAGAACTCAGGGTTAGGAAACACCATATATTTT. Amino acid sequence: CAWQNSGLGNTIYF. V and J are TRBV30 and TRBJ1-3; D might be TRBD1 (5 bases). Per germline, CDR1 GTSNPN and CDR2 SVGIG (reference sequence). The CDR3 totals 14 residues. V lost 5 bases, J lost 4 bases, and 15 bases lay in between.

The rearrangement uses TRBV6-5 and TRBJ1-5; 7 bases map to TRBD1. CDR1 is MNHEY, CDR2 SVGAGI, per germline. This CDR3 has 15 amino acids. The trim removed 6 bases at V and 3 bases at J, leaving 8 bases unmatched. DNA for the CDR3: TGTGCCAGCAGCTGGACAGGTGGCGTCAATCAGCCCCAGCATTTT. It yields the protein CASSWTGGVNQPQHF.

The chain uses TRBV19 and TRBJ1-2; D is possibly TRBD1 (6 bases). The CDR3 loop spans 15 amino acids. V lost 5 bases to trimming and J lost 2 bases, with 15 bases between them. Germline values: CDR1 LNHDA, CDR2 SQIVND (reference sequence). The CDR3 loop reads CASSSPGHKNYGYTF. CDR3 sequence (DNA): TGTGCCAGTAGTTCCCCGGGACACAAAAACTATGGCTACACCTTC.

This chain connects TRBV30 to TRBJ2-5, with 7 bases identical to TRBD2. The CDR3 extends over 15 amino acids. The V and J ends lost 0 bases and 5 bases, in that order; junction bases with no gene match: 9. Germline V gene data show CDR1 as GTSNPN and CDR2 as SVGIG (reference sequence). This CDR3 is CAWSVSSGSRETQYF. DNA for the CDR3: TGTGCCTGGAGTGTTTCTAGCGGCTCCCGGGAGACCCAGTACTTC.

This chain uses TRBV11-3 with TRBJ2-1; TRBD1 matches 9 bases. This CDR3 region has 14 residues. Unmatched junction bases numbered 2, after V lost 5 bases and J lost 3 bases. The V gene's germline CDR1 is SGHNT and CDR2 YENEEA. The CDR3 DNA is TGTGCCAGCAGCACGGGACAGGGCTACAATGAGCAGTTCTTC. Protein sequence: CASSTGQGYNEQFF.

The chain is built from TRBV7-2 and TRBJ2-7, with D unclear. The V end lost 5 bases, the J end lost 0 bases, and 17 bases lay between the germline ends. CDR1 and CDR2 from the germline V gene are SGHTA and FQGNSA. The CDR3 spans 16 residues. The CDR3, as DNA: TGTGCCAGCAGCACCCAACCCCCTGGTAGCTCCTACGAGCAGTACTTC. It encodes CASSTQPPGSSYEQYF.

The genes are TRBV28 and TRBJ2-1; 12 bases agree with TRBD2. The CDR3 length is 19 residues. Germline CDR1 reads MDHEN; CDR2 reads SYDVKM. The J segment lost 4 bases and the V segment lost 3 bases, leaving 13 bases of the junction unmatched. CDR3 nucleotide sequence: TGTGCCAGCAGTTTCTCCAAACTAGCGGGGGGCCCGGGGTACAATGAGCAGTTCTTC. As protein: CASSFSKLAGGPGYNEQFF.

The CDR3 region is CAWSVRGSRLFF. The DNA for the CDR3 is TGTGCCTGGAGTGTACGCGGGAGTAGGCTGTTTTTT. The chain links TRBV30 to TRBJ2-2; 7 bases match TRBD2. Per germline, CDR1 GTSNPN and CDR2 SVGIG (reference sequence). This CDR3 is built from 12 residues. With V trimmed by 0 bases and J by 13 bases, 5 bases remained unmatched.

This chain uses TRBV21-1 with TRBJ1-4; TRBD1 reflects the table's D call only, with no check against the DNA. TRBV21-1 is designated a pseudogene. The CDR3 runs 15 residues. CDR3 DNA: TGTGCCAGCAGCAAAAAGACAGGTTCTAATGAAAAACTGTTTTTT. Translating gives CASSKKTGSNEKLFF.

This sequence joins TRBV19 and TRBJ2-1; D perhaps matches TRBD1 (6 bases). Germline V lookup: CDR1 LNHDA, CDR2 SQIVND (reference sequence). Trimming left V 8 bases short and J 0 bases short, with 14 bases between. CDR3 size: 15 residues. The CDR3 DNA reads as TGTGCCAGTCGACAGGCCTTGAGCTCCTACAATGAGCAGTTCTTC. Its protein product is CASRQALSSYNEQFF. Full variable domain (missing parts from reference TRBV19 and TRBJ2-1): DGGITQSPKYLFRKEGQNVTLSCEQNLNHDAMYWYRQDPGQGLRLIYYSQIVNDFQKGDIAEGYSVSREKKESFPLTVTSAQKNPTAFYLCASRQALSSYNEQFFGPGTRLTVL.

This chain connects TRBV28 to TRBJ1-4; no clear D gene. Between the trimmed V and J ends, which lost 5 bases and 7 bases, there was a span of 17 bases. The CDR3 is 15 residues long. Germline values: CDR1 MDHEN, CDR2 SYDVKM. This CDR3 reads CASSLSTGMGEKLFF. CDR3 sequence (DNA): TGTGCCAGCAGTCTCTCAACCGGGATGGGTGAAAAACTGTTTTTT.

This clone turned up a few times. This chain links TRBV29-1 with TRBJ2-2, with D unresolved. CDR1 is SQVTM, CDR2 ANQGSEA, per germline. This CDR3 spans 11 amino acids. Trimming took off 7 bases at V and 3 bases at J, with 6 bases between the two ends. The CDR3 coding sequence is TGCAGCGCTGTCTACACCGGGGAGCTGTTTTTT. Translated, it gives CSAVYTGELFF.

The chain carries TRBV6-5 and TRBJ2-3, with 9 nucleotides matching TRBD1. Trimming cost V 6 bases and J 1 base; bases outside gene matches: 5. The CDR3 covers 15 residues. CDR1 is MNHEY, CDR2 SVGAGI, per germline. The CDR3, as DNA: TGTGCCAGCAGGGGGACAGGGAAAGGCACAGATACGCAGTATTTT. It is translated as CASRGTGKGTDTQYF.

This CDR3 is CASHSGSSNEKLFF. CDR3 coding DNA: TGTGCCAGTCACTCCGGGAGCTCTAATGAAAAACTGTTTTTT. This chain joins TRBV6-5 and TRBJ1-4; D unresolved. The CDR3 length is 14 residues. Germline V gene lookup returns CDR1 MNHEY and CDR2 SVGAGI. Trimming took off 9 bases at V and 3 bases at J, with 14 bases between the two ends.

To note about this clone: In the same sample, other DNA sequences code for this CDR3. The chain joins TRBV9 to TRBJ1-1, with 7 positions matching TRBD1. The V gene end was trimmed by 4 bases and the J gene end by 0 bases; junction bases not matched to a gene: 6. This CDR3 contains 15 residues. The germline V gene encodes CDR1 SGDLS and CDR2 YYNGEE. CDR3 bases: TGTGCCAGCAGCCCGAGACAGGGTTTGAACACTGAAGCTTTCTTT. The encoded protein is CASSPRQGLNTEAFF.

The V call is TRBV19, the J call TRBJ2-1; 9 bases align to TRBD2. The CDR3 runs 16 residues. Germline CDR1 is LNHDA and CDR2 is SQIVND (reference sequence). Unmatched junction bases numbered 5, after V lost 4 bases and J lost 1 base. CDR3 bases: TGTGCCAGTAGTAGCCGGGGACTAGCTTCCTACAATGAGCAGTTCTTC. Translated, it gives CASSSRGLASYNEQFF.